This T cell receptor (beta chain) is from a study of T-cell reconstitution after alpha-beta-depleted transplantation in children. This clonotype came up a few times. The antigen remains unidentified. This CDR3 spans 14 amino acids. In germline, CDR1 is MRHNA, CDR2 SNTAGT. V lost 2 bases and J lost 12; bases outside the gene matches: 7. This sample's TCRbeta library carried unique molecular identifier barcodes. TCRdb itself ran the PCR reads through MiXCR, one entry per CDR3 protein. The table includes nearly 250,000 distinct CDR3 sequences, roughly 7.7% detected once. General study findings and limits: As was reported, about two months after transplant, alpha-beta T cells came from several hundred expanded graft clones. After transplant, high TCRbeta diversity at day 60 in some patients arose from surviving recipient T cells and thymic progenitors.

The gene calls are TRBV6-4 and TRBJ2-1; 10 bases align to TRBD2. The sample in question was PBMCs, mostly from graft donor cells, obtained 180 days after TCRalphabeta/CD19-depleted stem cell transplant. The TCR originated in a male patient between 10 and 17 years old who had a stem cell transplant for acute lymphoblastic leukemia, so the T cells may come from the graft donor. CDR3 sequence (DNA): TGTGCCAGCAGTGACGGTCTAGCGGGAGAGGGGCAGTTCTTC. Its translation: CASSDGLAGEGQFF.